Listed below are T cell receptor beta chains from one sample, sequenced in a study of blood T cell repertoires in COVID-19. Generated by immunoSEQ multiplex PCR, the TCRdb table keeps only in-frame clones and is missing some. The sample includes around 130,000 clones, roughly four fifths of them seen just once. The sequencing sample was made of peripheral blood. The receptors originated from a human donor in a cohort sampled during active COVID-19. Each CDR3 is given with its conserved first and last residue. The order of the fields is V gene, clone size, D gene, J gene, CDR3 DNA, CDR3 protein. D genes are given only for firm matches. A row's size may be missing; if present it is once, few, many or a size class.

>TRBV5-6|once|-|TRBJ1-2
TGTGCCAGCAGCTTGTCTTTTTCGGGCAGGGTTGCGTCGGGCTACACCTTC
CASSLSFSGRVASGYTF
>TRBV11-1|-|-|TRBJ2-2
TGTGCCAGCTCCGTTAGCGGGGAGCTGTTTTTT
CASSVSGELFF
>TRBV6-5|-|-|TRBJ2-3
TGTGCCAGCGGCGCGGGGCTCACAGATACGCAGTATTTT
CASGAGLTDTQYF
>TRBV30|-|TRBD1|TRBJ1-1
TGTGCCTGGAGTGTTTTAGGGGGACAGTCCATGAACACTGAAGCTTTCTTT
CAWSVLGGQSMNTEAFF
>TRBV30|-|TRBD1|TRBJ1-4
TGTGCCTGGAGTGTCGGACAGGCCCGCGAAAAACTGTTTTTT
CAWSVGQAREKLFF
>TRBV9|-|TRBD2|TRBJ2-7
TGTGCCAGCAGCGTAGGGATAGCGGGGTCCTACGAGCAGTACTTC
CASSVGIAGSYEQYF
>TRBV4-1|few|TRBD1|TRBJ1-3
TGCGCCAGCAGCCAGATGCCAGCCGGGACAGGGGCCTTATCATACTCTGGAAACACCATATATTTT
CASSQMPAGTGALSYSGNTIYF
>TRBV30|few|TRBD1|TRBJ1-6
TGTGCCTGGAGGGGCACAGGGGGTTCCTATAATTCACCCCTCCACTTT
CAWRGTGGSYNSPLHF
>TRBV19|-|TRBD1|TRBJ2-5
TGTGCCAGTAGGGGACAGGGAGGGGAGACCCAGTACTTC
CASRGQGGETQYF
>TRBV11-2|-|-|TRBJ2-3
TGTGCCAGCAGCCTAGGGTTAGGAGTAGATACGCAGTATTTT
CASSLGLGVDTQYF
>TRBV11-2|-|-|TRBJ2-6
TGTGCCAGCAGCCCTCTTGCGGGACCCGTCTCTGGGGCCAACGTCCTGACTTTC
CASSPLAGPVSGANVLTF
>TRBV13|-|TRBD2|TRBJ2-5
TGTGCCAGCAGCACCCGGGGGGGCCGGGAGACCCAGTACTTC
CASSTRGGRETQYF
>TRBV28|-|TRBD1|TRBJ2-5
TGTGCCAGCAGTTTTACCCTCGGACAGGGGCAAGAGACCCAGTACTTC
CASSFTLGQGQETQYF
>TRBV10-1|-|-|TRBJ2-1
TGCGCCAGCAGCGCCGTAGGGCCGGGGAAGTACAATGAGCAGTTCTTC
CASSAVGPGKYNEQFF
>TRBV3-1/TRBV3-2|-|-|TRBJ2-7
TGTGCCAGCAGCCAAGGGTTTGGACAACTCTACGAGCAGTACTTC
CASSQGFGQLYEQYF
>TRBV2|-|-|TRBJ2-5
TGTGCCAGCAGTCTCCAAGAGACCCAGTACTTC
CASSLQETQYF
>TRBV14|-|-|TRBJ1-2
TGTGCCAGCAGCCAAGGCGGCTATGGCTACACCTTC
CASSQGGYGYTF
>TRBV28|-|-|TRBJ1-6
TGTGCCAGCAGTAGGGGTGGTATATCCCTCCACTTT
CASSRGGISLHF
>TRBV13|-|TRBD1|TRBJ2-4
TGTGCCAGCAGCCAGACGACAGGGTTGGCCAAAAACATTCAGTACTTC
CASSQTTGLAKNIQYF
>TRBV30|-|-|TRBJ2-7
TGTGCCTGGAGTGTGGGGCAGGGCTACGAGCAGTACTTC
CAWSVGQGYEQYF
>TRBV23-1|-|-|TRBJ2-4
TGCGCCAGCAGTCAAAGGTCCCCATCAAGTCGGAGTAACATTCAGTACTTC
CASSQRSPSSRSNIQYF
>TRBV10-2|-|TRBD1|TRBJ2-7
TGCGCCAGCAGTGGCCGGGACAGGGGGTCCTACGAGCAGTACTTC
CASSGRDRGSYEQYF
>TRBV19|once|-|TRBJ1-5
TGTGCCAGTAGTACATTAAATCAGACAGGTTTTGCAATCAATCAGCCCCAGCATTTT
CASSTLNQTGFAINQPQHF
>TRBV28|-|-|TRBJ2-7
TGTGCCAGCAGTATTGACAGGCCCCCCTACGAGCAGTACTTC
CASSIDRPPYEQYF
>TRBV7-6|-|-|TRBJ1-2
TGTGCCAGCAGCTTAGAGGTCCACAGCAACTATGGCTACACCTTC
CASSLEVHSNYGYTF
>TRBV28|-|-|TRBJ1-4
TGTGCCAGTTTCGGAGAGGCCGGTGAAAAACTGTTTTTT
CASFGEAGEKLFF
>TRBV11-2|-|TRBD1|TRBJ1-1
TGTGCCAGCAGCTGGGGACAGGGGGCTCGGGGCACTGAAGCTTTCTTT
CASSWGQGARGTEAFF
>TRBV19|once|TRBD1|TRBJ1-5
TGTGCCAGTAGTGTTGGGACAGGGGAATGGCAGCCCCAGCATTTT
CASSVGTGEWQPQHF
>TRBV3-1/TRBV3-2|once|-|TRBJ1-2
TGTGCCAGCAGCCAAGGAAGCGGGGCGGATGGCTACACCTTC
CASSQGSGADGYTF
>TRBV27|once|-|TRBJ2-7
TGTGCCAGCAGTTTAGACAGGACCTACGAGCAGTACTTC
CASSLDRTYEQYF
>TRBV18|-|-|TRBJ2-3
TGTGCCAGCTCAACCACGTCAGGGTCTGAAGCCGATACGCAGTATTTT
CASSTTSGSEADTQYF
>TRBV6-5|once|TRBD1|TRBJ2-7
TGTGCCAACTCCGCCGGGACAGACATATACGAGCAGTACTTC
CANSAGTDIYEQYF
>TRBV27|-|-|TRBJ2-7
TGTGCCACTTCTCTAACTACCTCCTACGAGCAGTACTTC
CATSLTTSYEQYF
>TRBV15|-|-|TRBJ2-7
TGTGCCACCAGCAGAGATAGAGCTGGGCAGTACTTC
CATSRDRAGQYF
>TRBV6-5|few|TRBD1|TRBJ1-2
TGTGCCAGCAGTTACGCGCCACAGGGGGCTGGCGGCTACACCTTC
CASSYAPQGAGGYTF
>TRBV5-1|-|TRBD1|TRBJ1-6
TGCGCCAGCAGCTCCGGGACAGGGAGGGAGAATTCACCCCTCCACTTT
CASSSGTGRENSPLHF
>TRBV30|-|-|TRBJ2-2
TGTGCCTGGAGTGATGGTTCACACCTCACCGGGGAGCTGTTTTTT
CAWSDGSHLTGELFF